The next 23 T cell receptor beta chains were all read from a single sample in a study of T-cell memory formation after mild COVID-19. One entry per CDR3 protein results from TCRdb running MiXCR on the 5' RACE reads. Of 450,000 to 650,000 distinct CDR3 sequences listed, about 20% were seen once; the top ten hold approximately 13%. Sequencing was carried out using PBMCs or a T cell subset sorted from them (not recorded which). These receptors were taken from an adult woman who had mild COVID-19 (a few samples of this study predate the infection). Cell type and time point are not known.

This clonotype was seen only a few times. The chain employs TRBV7-3 and TRBJ2-5; the D gene is possibly TRBD2 (5 bases). Germline assignment: CDR1 SGHTA and CDR2 FQGTGA. Trimming took off 4 bases at V and 2 bases at J, with 14 bases between the two ends. The CDR3 runs 15 residues. CDR3 region: CASSSSGNPQETQYF. DNA of the CDR3: TGTGCCAGCAGCTCCTCCGGGAACCCGCAAGAGACCCAGTACTTC.

This clonotype was seen a handful of times. The chain is built from TRBV19 and TRBJ2-7; TRBD1 might be the D (6 bases). The germline CDR1 and CDR2 sequences are LNHDA and SQIVND (reference sequence). The CDR3 covers 15 residues. Trimming stripped 3 bases from V and 2 bases from J, with 14 bases between. This CDR3 is CASSIHRAVAYEQYF. As DNA, the CDR3 is TGTGCCAGTAGTATCCACAGGGCCGTAGCCTACGAGCAGTACTTC.

This clonotype was recorded a few times. V usage is TRBV5-1 and J usage is TRBJ1-1; D perhaps matches TRBD1 (5 bases). Trimming took 7 bases from V and 5 from J, leaving 15 bases between them. Germline assignment: CDR1 SGHRS and CDR2 YFSETQ. The CDR3 totals 13 residues. The CDR3 DNA follows: TGCGCCAGCTGCCGGGGCGATGTAACTGAAGCTTTCTTT. Protein product: CASCRGDVTEAFF. The whole variable domain, filled in from reference TRBV5-1 and TRBJ1-1, reads KAGVTQTPRYLIKTRGQQVTLSCSPISGHRSVSWYQQTPGQGLQFLFEYFSETQRNKGNFPGRFSGRQFSNSRSEMNVSTLELGDSALYLCASCRGDVTEAFFGQGTRLTVV.

The table lists this clonotype with a few counts. The genes are TRBV30 and TRBJ1-2; TRBD1 aligns across 7 bases. The CDR3 totals 13 residues. The germline V gene has CDR1 GTSNPN and CDR2 SVGIG (reference sequence). Losses at the gene ends were 4 bases for V and 6 bases for J; bases not matched to a gene: 8. CDR3 loop: CAWTRTGGDGYTF. CDR3 nucleotides: TGTGCCTGGACTCGGACAGGAGGTGATGGCTACACCTTC.

The V call is TRBV4-3, the J call TRBJ2-7, with D possibly being TRBD1 (5 bases). The CDR3 spans 13 residues. The V gene's germline CDR1 is LGHNA and CDR2 YSLEER. The V gene lost 4 bases and the J gene lost 2 bases, with 9 bases spanning the gap. This CDR3 reads CASSPSTAYEQYF. The CDR3 coding sequence is TGCGCCAGCAGCCCCTCGACAGCCTACGAGCAGTACTTC.

This clonotype showed up just a few times. This chain connects TRBV5-1 to TRBJ2-7, with D perhaps assigned TRBD1 or TRBD2 (5 bases each). V shed 0 bases and J shed 6 bases, with 16 bases lying between them. The CDR3 has 15 residues. The germline V gene has CDR1 SGHRS and CDR2 YFSETQ. The CDR3 bases are TGCGCCAGCAGCTTGGGCCAGGGAGCCAAGGTCGAGCAGTACTTC. This gives the protein CASSLGQGAKVEQYF.

The chain carries TRBV5-1 and TRBJ2-7; D perhaps matches TRBD1 (6 bases). V was shortened by 5 bases and J by 2 bases, with 14 bases between the two germline ends. CDR3 size: 14 residues. CDR1 SGHRS and CDR2 YFSETQ come from the germline V gene. Here the CDR3 DNA reads TGCGCCAGCAGGCCGCCGGGACATCCCTACGAGCAGTACTTC. This gives the protein CASRPPGHPYEQYF.

This clonotype was counted only a few times. CDR3 sequence (DNA): TGTGCCAGCAGTTCCTACAGTTATCAGCCCCAGCATTTT. Translation gives CASSSYSYQPQHF. The chain is built from TRBV27 and TRBJ1-5; D uncertain. CDR3 length: 13 amino acids. Looked up from germline, CDR1 is MNHEY and CDR2 is SMNVEV (reference sequence). V dropped 4 bases and J dropped 5 bases, with 9 bases sitting between them.

This clonotype occurred a few times. V gene TRBV12-3 or TRBV12-4 combines with J gene TRBJ2-3, with D perhaps matching TRBD2 (5 bases). This CDR3 has 14 residues. Trimming took off 6 bases at V and 4 bases at J, with 14 bases between the two ends. CDR3 DNA sequence: TGTGCCAGCAGCCTCACTAGTACCGCAGATACGCAGTATTTT. Protein: CASSLTSTADTQYF.

V usage is TRBV24-1 and J usage is TRBJ2-3; 7 bases agree with TRBD2. Germline lookup yields CDR1 KGHDR and CDR2 SFDVKD. After removal of 4 bases from V and 11 bases from J, the junction contained 11 bases not matched to a gene. CDR3 length: 14 amino acids. The CDR3 DNA reads TGTGCCACCAGTGAAGGACTAGTCCCCTTTAAGCAGTATTTT. Translation gives CATSEGLVPFKQYF.

This chain connects TRBV7-9 to TRBJ2-7, with a tentative D call TRBD2 (5 bases). The germline CDR1 and CDR2 sequences are SEHNR and FQNEAQ (reference sequence). The CDR3 has 15 residues. V was cut by 4 bases and J by 5 bases, with 18 bases left in between. This chain's CDR3 is CASSSLGVDPHEQYF. DNA for the CDR3: TGTGCCAGCAGCTCTTTGGGAGTGGACCCCCACGAGCAGTACTTC.

In its sample, this clonotype was seen a few times. The J gene is TRBJ2-1, the V gene TRBV20-1, with D possibly TRBD1 on 5 matching bases. V shed 6 bases and J shed 9 bases, with 12 bases lying between them. Germline CDR1 DFQATT, CDR2 SNEGSKA (reference sequence). This CDR3 has 11 amino acids. The CDR3 DNA reads TGCAGTGCGTACCCTAGGGGTGAGCAGTTCTTC. Protein product: CSAYPRGEQFF.

This chain uses TRBV6-1 with TRBJ2-7; D call uncertain. V gave up 7 bases and J gave up 2 bases, with 15 bases separating them. CDR3 length: 14 amino acids. Germline lookup yields CDR1 MNHNS and CDR2 SASEGT. In nucleotides, the CDR3 is TGTGCCAGCATAGTAGGGAACCTCGCCTACGAGCAGTACTTC. Translating it yields CASIVGNLAYEQYF.

V usage is TRBV7-2 and J usage is TRBJ2-1; 9 nucleotides match TRBD2. The CDR3 is made up of 12 amino acids. The germline CDR1 and CDR2 sequences are SGHTA and FQGNSA. J was trimmed by 15 bases and V by 4 bases; bases with no gene match: 7. The CDR3 region has the DNA TGTGCCAGCAGCTCCGTAGCGGGAGACCCGTTCTTC. As protein: CASSSVAGDPFF.

This chain joins TRBV24-1 and TRBJ2-2, with D tentatively TRBD1 (5 bases). Trimming pared 8 bases from V and 7 bases from J, leaving 13 bases between. Germline CDR1 reads KGHDR; CDR2 reads SFDVKD. CDR3 size: 13 residues. In DNA, the CDR3 is TGTGCCACCAACCAGGGTTACGGCGGGGAGCTGTTTTTT. This codes for CATNQGYGGELFF.

The genes are TRBV7-9 and TRBJ1-1; D is possibly TRBD1 (6 bases). This CDR3 region has 14 residues. Germline V lookup: CDR1 SEHNR, CDR2 FQNEAQ (reference sequence). Trimming stripped 5 bases from V and 0 bases from J, with 10 bases between. CDR3 in amino acids: CASSPQGLNTEAFF. As DNA, the CDR3 is TGTGCCAGCAGCCCCCAGGGGCTGAACACTGAAGCTTTCTTT. Supplemented by reference TRBV7-9 and TRBJ1-1, the full variable domain reads DTGVSQNPRHKITKRGQNVTFRCDPISEHNRLYWYRQTLGQGPEFLTYFQNEAQLEKSRLLSDRFSAERPKGSFSTLEIQRTEQGDSAMYLCASSPQGLNTEAFFGQGTRLTVV.

The chain has TRBV11-2 and TRBJ2-4; D call uncertain. This CDR3 contains 15 residues. V was shortened by 1 base and J by 2 bases, with 9 bases between the two germline ends. Germline V lookup: CDR1 SGHAT, CDR2 FQNNGV. DNA for the CDR3: TGTGCCAGCAGCTTAGGGCCAGGAACCAAAAACATTCAGTACTTC. It codes for CASSLGPGTKNIQYF.

This clonotype was counted a few times. The chain links TRBV29-1 to TRBJ2-1; 9 bases match TRBD1. Germline lookup yields CDR1 SQVTM and CDR2 ANQGSEA. The ends lost 6 bases at V and 7 bases at J; junction bases unmatched: 10. There are 14 residues in the CDR3. The CDR3 DNA reads TGCAGCGTCGAACCGGGACAGGGTGGGAATGAGCAGTTCTTC. It is translated as CSVEPGQGGNEQFF.

There are a few counts of this clonotype. The chain couples TRBV20-1 to TRBJ2-7; D is unclear. Between the trimmed V and J ends, which lost 2 bases and 5 bases, there was a span of 10 bases. This CDR3 comprises 12 residues. CDR1 and CDR2 from the germline V gene are DFQATT and SNEGSKA (reference sequence). In nucleotides, the CDR3 is TGCAGTGCTAGATATAGGGCTGACGAGCAGTACTTC. Its protein product is CSARYRADEQYF.

This clonotype has a handful of counts. The genes are TRBV4-3 and TRBJ2-7, with 11 bases identical to TRBD2. The germline V gene encodes CDR1 LGHNA and CDR2 YSLEER. The CDR3 is 17 residues long. V shed 4 bases and J 2 bases; nucleotides not matched to a gene: 10. CDR3 sequence (DNA): TGCGCCAGCAGCCTGGGACTAGCGGAGAGGGTTCCCTACGAGCAGTACTTC. Its protein is CASSLGLAERVPYEQYF.

Concerning this clonotype: A junction boundary mismatches the germline segment, possibly from a read error. The chain is built from TRBV5-6 and TRBJ2-2; possibly TRBD1 or TRBD2 for D (5 bases each). The CDR3 totals 14 residues. The germline gives CDR1 SGHDT, CDR2 YYEEEE. The CDR3 region is CASSLGTNTGELYF. CDR3 nucleotides: TGTGCCAGCAGCTTGGGGACAAACACCGGGGAGCTGTATTTT.

This clonotype has a handful of counts. The J gene is TRBJ2-7, the V gene TRBV10-3; D not certain. V lost 0 bases and J lost 5, with 8 bases in between. In germline, CDR1 is ENHRY, CDR2 SYGVKD. This CDR3 is built from 13 residues. CDR3 sequence reads: CAISESMADEQYF. CDR3 in DNA: TGTGCCATCAGTGAGTCGATGGCAGACGAGCAGTACTTC.

The CDR3 DNA follows: TGTGCCAGCAGTGACTCGAGCGCCGCCAGCACAGATACGCAGTATTTT. As protein: CASSDSSAASTDTQYF. J is TRBJ2-3 and V is TRBV6-4; D not resolved. The CDR3 is 16 residues long. V lost 0 bases to trimming and J lost 0 bases, with 10 bases between them. Germline values: CDR1 MRHNA, CDR2 SNTAGT.